The 3 T cell receptor beta chains below come from one sample, sequenced in a study of somatic mutations in cytotoxic T cells in rheumatoid arthritis. The table came from immunoSEQ multiplex PCR; TCRdb's copy has only in-frame clones and leaves some out. Of tens of thousands of clones in the sample, 75% to 80% were seen once. Sequencing was performed on CD8+ T cells sorted from blood. The receptors shown here come from an adult with rheumatoid arthritis.

The chain combines TRBV7-8 with TRBJ1-1; no clear D. The V and J ends lost 0 bases and 5 bases respectively, with 16 bases between them. Germline CDR1 SGHVS, CDR2 FQNEAQ. The CDR3 loop spans 16 amino acids. The CDR3 reads CASSLARSVLVTEAFF. The CDR3 DNA reads as TGTGCCAGCAGCTTAGCGCGGTCCGTGTTGGTTACTGAAGCTTTCTTT.

This clone has only one observation. CDR3 nucleotide sequence: TGTGCCAGCAGACCAAGGGATTACAGGGCTTTCTTT. Protein sequence: CASRPRDYRAFF. This sequence joins TRBV6-1 and TRBJ1-1, with D maybe TRBD1 (5 bases). Germline V lookup: CDR1 MNHNS, CDR2 SASEGT. The V gene lost 6 bases and the J gene lost 11 bases, with 16 bases spanning the gap. The CDR3 runs 12 residues.

V gene TRBV7-9 combines with J gene TRBJ1-2; D may be TRBD1 (5 bases). This CDR3 has 17 residues. The germline V and J ends were trimmed by 1 base and 2 bases, with 17 bases remaining between them. Per the germline V gene, CDR1 is SEHNR and CDR2 is FQNEAQ (reference sequence). CDR3 amino acids: CASSLVDPGTENYGYTF. As DNA, the CDR3 is TGTGCCAGCAGCTTAGTCGACCCGGGGACCGAGAACTATGGCTACACCTTC.